This T cell receptor beta chain originates from a study of shared clonotypes between healthy human individuals. From germline, CDR1 is GTSNPN and CDR2 SVGIG (reference sequence). This CDR3 comprises 16 residues. Trimming at V came to 3 bases and at J to 0 bases, leaving 8 bases not matched to a gene. Splitting of each subset's genomic DNA was done evenly across several immunoSEQ plates. Original methodology: Filtering was not the same, since immunoSEQ gave junction-only sequences without quality scores. TCRdb's table, derived via immunoSEQ multiplex PCR, lists solely in-frame clones and lacks some. V, J and clone size are taken as reported in that table, and D and trimming were inferred from the DNA itself. This sample has fewer than 2.5 million clones, with approximately 94% found just once.

The chain joins TRBV30 to TRBJ1-1; 9 bases map to TRBD1. This TCR was recovered from a man between 18 and 29 years old in good health. Some clones in this sample may be carry-over from other donors' samples. The sequenced sample was naive CD4+ T cells from PBMCs. Subset specified: CD45RA+ positively selected. For the CDR3, the DNA is TGTGCCTGGAGGTCTAACAGGGGGCGAATGAACACTGAAGCTTTCTTT. Amino acid sequence: CAWRSNRGRMNTEAFF.